The 26 T cell receptor beta chains reported below all come from one sample, sequenced in a study of T cells in Graves' hyperthyroidism and ophthalmopathy. Amplified TCR beta CDR3 regions derived from RNA transcripts. The HTBI primer set served for first-round RT-PCR of the TCR CDR3. Each CDR3 protein gets one entry after TCRdb re-called the multiplex PCR reads with MiXCR. The sample has 400,000 or so distinct CDR3 sequences; over 12% are singletons. What was sequenced was blood. The receptors here all came from a woman between 55 and 75 years old with Graves' ophthalmopathy.

In its sample, this clonotype was seen many times. The rearrangement joins TRBV6-2 or TRBV6-3 to TRBJ1-1; no reliable D call. Germline V gene sequence: CDR1 MNHEY, CDR2 SVGEGT. With 5 bases removed from V and 3 bases from J, the gap between germline ends came to 16 bases. This CDR3 is built from 15 residues. CDR3: CASSAPRDTHTEAFF. The CDR3 DNA sequence: TGTGCCAGCAGTGCTCCCCGCGACACCCACACTGAAGCTTTCTTT.

This clonotype was seen repeatedly, ten times or more. The rearrangement uses TRBV13 and TRBJ2-3, with TRBD2 matching over 15 bases. The CDR3 loop spans 17 amino acids. The ends lost 7 bases at V and 3 bases at J; junction bases unmatched: 8. CDR1 PRHDT and CDR2 FYEKMQ come from the germline V gene (reference sequence). The CDR3 coding sequence is TGTGCCAGCATCGGCCCCGGGACTAGCGGGAGGACAGATACGCAGTATTTT. Translated: CASIGPGTSGRTDTQYF.

In its sample, this clonotype was seen a few times. CDR3 sequence reads: CASSLAVGQKQFF. DNA of the CDR3: TGCGCCAGCAGCTTGGCCGTAGGACAGAAGCAGTTCTTC. The chain combines TRBV5-1 with TRBJ2-1, with D tentatively TRBD1 (6 bases). Trimming pared 0 bases from V and 11 bases from J, leaving 12 bases between. The germline V gene has CDR1 SGHRS and CDR2 YFSETQ. This CDR3 has 13 residues.

This clonotype has just a few counts. V gene TRBV7-9 combines with J gene TRBJ2-1; D unclear. The CDR3 extends over 13 amino acids. With 8 bases removed from V and 2 bases from J, the gap between germline ends came to 10 bases. The germline V gene has CDR1 SEHNR and CDR2 FQNEAQ (reference sequence). CDR3 coding DNA: TGTGCCAGCCTAGGGAATGCCTACAATGAGCAGTTCTTC. The encoded protein is CASLGNAYNEQFF.

A remark on this clonotype: One base away lies a much larger clone, so this may be a sequencing read error. The CDR3 carries no conserved terminal phenylalanine or tryptophan, so it likely arises from a read error. This chain links TRBV12-3 or TRBV12-4 with TRBJ2-1, with 10 bases matching TRBD2. V shed 7 bases, J shed 4 bases, and the junction held 7 bases outside the gene matches. This CDR3 region has 15 residues. CDR3 DNA sequence: TGTGCCAGCATCTCGGGACTAGCGAGTTACAATGAGCAGTTCCTC. Encoded protein: CASISGLASYNEQFL.

There are many counts of this clonotype. The V call is TRBV27, the J call TRBJ2-1; maybe TRBD2 (6 bases). V dropped 1 base and J dropped 4 bases, with 11 bases sitting between them. CDR1 is MNHEY and CDR2 is SMNVEV in the germline V gene (reference sequence). The CDR3 extends over 15 amino acids. CDR3 residues: CASSLFGSGYNEQFF. In DNA form, the CDR3 reads TGTGCCAGCAGTTTATTCGGGAGTGGGTACAATGAGCAGTTCTTC.

This clonotype was counted a few times. This chain links TRBV7-9 with TRBJ2-5, with D perhaps given as TRBD1 or TRBD2 (5 bases each). Trimming removed 5 bases at V and 5 bases at J, with 21 bases between. Germline CDR1 SEHNR, CDR2 FQNEAQ (reference sequence). CDR3 length equals 16 residues. CDR3 coding DNA: TGTGCCAGCAGCCCAAAGGTCCGTCGGGGCGGGGAGACCCAGTACTTC. Translated: CASSPKVRRGGETQYF.

This clonotype was picked up many times. The rearrangement uses TRBV20-1 and TRBJ2-1, with D possibly being TRBD2 (5 bases). The CDR3 sequence is 13 residues long. V was cut by 3 bases and J by 2 bases, with 8 bases left in between. Germline V CDR1 and CDR2: DFQATT, SNEGSKA (reference sequence). This CDR3 is CSASGVTYNEQFF. The CDR3 DNA follows: TGCAGTGCTAGCGGGGTTACCTACAATGAGCAGTTCTTC.

This clonotype was counted many times. The chain employs TRBV6-1 and TRBJ1-5; TRBD1 matches 10 bases. V gave up 8 bases and J gave up 3 bases; unmatched junction bases: 7. Per the germline V gene, CDR1 is MNHNS and CDR2 is SASEGT. The CDR3 consists of 15 residues. The CDR3 here is CASRPTGGFNQPQHF. The CDR3 DNA reads as TGTGCCAGCCGCCCGACAGGGGGCTTCAATCAGCCCCAGCATTTT.

This clonotype was counted between two and nine times. The V and J genes are TRBV4-1 and TRBJ2-7; 9 bases align to TRBD1. The CDR3 extends over 17 amino acids. Germline V gives CDR1 MGHRA, CDR2 YSYEKL. Unmatched junction bases numbered 12, after V lost 2 bases and J lost 4 bases. CDR3 loop: CASSQNPGQGSSYEQYF. The CDR3 coding sequence is TGCGCCAGCAGCCAAAACCCGGGACAGGGAAGTTCGTACGAGCAGTACTTC.

This clonotype was seen repeatedly, ten times or more. The rearrangement links TRBV12-3 or TRBV12-4 to TRBJ2-3, with D possibly matching TRBD1 (5 bases). V dropped 6 bases and J dropped 2 bases, with 9 bases sitting between them. The CDR3 runs 13 residues. CDR3 protein: CASSQTATDTQYF. The CDR3 coding sequence is TGTGCCAGCAGCCAGACAGCCACAGATACGCAGTATTTT.

This clonotype was observed at least ten times. The V gene is TRBV20-1, the J gene TRBJ2-5, with TRBD2 matching 8 bases. CDR3 length: 13 amino acids. Germline trimming cut 3 bases from V and 5 bases from J; bases unmatched to any gene: 5. In germline, CDR1 is DFQATT, CDR2 SNEGSKA (reference sequence). CDR3 in DNA: TGCAGTGCTAGTAGGACTAGCTCGGAGACCCAGTACTTC. Protein product: CSASRTSSETQYF.

This sequence joins TRBV3-1 and TRBJ2-7; 8 bases map to TRBD2. The CDR3 covers 14 residues. J gave up 4 bases and V 1 base, and 3 bases lay outside the gene matches. Per germline, CDR1 LGHDT and CDR2 YNNKEL (reference sequence). Here the CDR3 reads CASSQVIAGYEQYF. The CDR3 nucleotides are TGTGCCAGCAGCCAAGTGATAGCGGGATACGAGCAGTACTTC.

The V gene is TRBV19, the J gene TRBJ2-7; TRBD1 matches 7 bases. CDR1 is LNHDA and CDR2 is SQIVND in the germline V gene (reference sequence). The ends lost 6 bases at V and 0 bases at J; junction bases unmatched: 8. There are 15 residues in the CDR3. The CDR3 loop reads CASSNTGTASYEQYF. The CDR3 DNA reads TGTGCCAGTAGCAATACCGGGACAGCCTCCTACGAGCAGTACTTC.

The gene calls are TRBV20-1 and TRBJ2-6; 8 nucleotides match TRBD1. Germline values: CDR1 DFQATT, CDR2 SNEGSKA (reference sequence). The trim removed 5 bases at V and 5 bases at J, leaving 14 bases unmatched. The CDR3 length is 17 residues. CDR3 coding DNA: TGCAGTGCTTCCTCAGGGGGCGCGAGGAGAAGGGCCAACGTCCTGACTTTC. Its translation: CSASSGGARRRANVLTF.

This clonotype was picked up many times. The chain carries TRBV12-3 or TRBV12-4 and TRBJ2-1, with 8 bases matching TRBD2. V lost 8 bases to trimming and J lost 0 bases; unmatched junction nucleotides: 6. The CDR3 has 15 amino acids. The CDR3 DNA sequence: TGTGCCAGCTCAACTAGCGGCAGCTCCTACAATGAGCAGTTCTTC. Translating gives CASSTSGSSYNEQFF.

This clonotype was detected many times. The genes are TRBV25-1 and TRBJ2-7; D remains unclear. V shed 5 bases and J shed 3 bases, with 11 bases lying between them. The CDR3 has 13 amino acids. Per the germline V gene, CDR1 is MGHDK and CDR2 is SYGVNS. CDR3: CASSSPGRYEQYF. CDR3 bases: TGTGCCAGCAGTTCCCCCGGGCGCTACGAGCAGTACTTC.

There are many counts of this clonotype. The chain combines TRBV6-2 or TRBV6-3 with TRBJ2-1, with 7 bases that match TRBD2. V lost 1 base, J lost 8 bases, and 5 bases stayed unmatched. The CDR3 runs to 14 residues. Germline CDR1 and CDR2: MNHEY and SVGEGT. The CDR3 DNA sequence: TGTGCCAGCAGTTACTTCGCGGGAGCGCATGAGCAGTTCTTC. This gives the protein CASSYFAGAHEQFF.

The V and J genes are TRBV6-1 and TRBJ1-5; the D is unclear. Germline CDR1 MNHNS, CDR2 SASEGT. This CDR3 spans 12 amino acids. The V end was cut by 8 bases, the J end by 9 bases, with 14 bases between. The CDR3 reads CASGRVDGPQHF. CDR3 bases: TGTGCCAGCGGGCGGGTGGATGGGCCCCAGCATTTT.

This clonotype showed up just a few times. The chain combines TRBV5-6 with TRBJ2-5; 7 bases match TRBD1. This CDR3 comprises 15 residues. The germline V gene has CDR1 SGHDT and CDR2 YYEEEE. With 2 bases clipped from V and 1 base from J, the junction kept 5 bases outside the gene matches. CDR3 residues: CASSLQGPIQETQYF. In DNA form, the CDR3 reads TGTGCCAGCAGCTTACAGGGGCCGATCCAAGAGACCCAGTACTTC.

This clonotype was seen a handful of times. The genes are TRBV9 and TRBJ2-7; 8 positions agree with TRBD1. J lost 7 bases, V lost 3 bases, and 9 bases had no gene match. This CDR3 has 14 residues. The germline V gene has CDR1 SGDLS and CDR2 YYNGEE. The CDR3 spells CASSGGTGSFEQYF. In DNA form, the CDR3 reads TGTGCCAGCAGCGGCGGGACAGGCTCTTTTGAGCAGTACTTC. Filled out from reference TRBV9 and TRBJ2-7, the complete variable domain reads DSGVTQTPKHLITATGQRVTLRCSPRSGDLSVYWYQQSLDQGLQFLIQYYNGEERAKGNILERFSAQQFPDLHSELNLSSLELGDSALYFCASSGGTGSFEQYFGPGTRLTVT.

This clonotype was counted only a few times. V usage is TRBV16 and J usage is TRBJ2-1; D perhaps matches TRBD2 (7 bases). The CDR3 runs 13 residues. The germline gives CDR1 KGHSY, CDR2 FQNENV. Between the trimmed V and J ends, which lost 2 bases and 9 bases, there was a span of 11 bases. The CDR3 DNA sequence: TGTGCCAGCAGCCAAGCGGGGGCGTTTGAGCAGTTCTTC. Protein: CASSQAGAFEQFF.

This clonotype was seen ten or more times. V gene TRBV2 combines with J gene TRBJ2-7; D is possibly TRBD1 (6 bases). Trimming removed 2 bases from V and 7 bases from J, with 12 bases in between. CDR1 and CDR2 (germline): SNHLY, FYNNEI. There are 13 residues in the CDR3. The CDR3 DNA is TGTGCCAGCAGTGAACCACAGGGTGGTGAGCAGTACTTC. Amino acids: CASSEPQGGEQYF.

The chain is built from TRBV2 and TRBJ2-7; D could derive from TRBD1 or TRBD2 (5 bases each). Germline values: CDR1 SNHLY, CDR2 FYNNEI. The CDR3 is 16 amino acids. V lost 3 bases, J lost 3 bases, and 18 bases lay in between. The CDR3 DNA reads as TGTGCCAGCAGTGATCCCCAACGGGACGGATACTACGAGCAGTACTTC. Translated, it gives CASSDPQRDGYYEQYF.

The sample holds many counts of this clonotype. The J gene is TRBJ2-5, the V gene TRBV28; 10 positions agree with TRBD2. J gave up 5 bases and V 8 bases, and 5 bases lay outside the gene matches. CDR3 size: 13 residues. CDR1 and CDR2 (germline): MDHEN, SYDVKM. CDR3 coding DNA: TGTGCCAGCGGAGCGGGAGGGGAGGAGACCCAGTACTTC. As protein: CASGAGGEETQYF.

For the CDR3, the DNA is TGTGCCAGCAGCCGAACGCGGAACACCGGGGAGCTGTTTTTT. This encodes CASSRTRNTGELFF. The chain combines TRBV7-3 with TRBJ2-2; no reliable D call. The CDR3 covers 14 residues. Germline V gene data show CDR1 as SGHTA and CDR2 as FQGTGA. V lost 5 bases, J lost 1 base, and 8 bases lay in between.